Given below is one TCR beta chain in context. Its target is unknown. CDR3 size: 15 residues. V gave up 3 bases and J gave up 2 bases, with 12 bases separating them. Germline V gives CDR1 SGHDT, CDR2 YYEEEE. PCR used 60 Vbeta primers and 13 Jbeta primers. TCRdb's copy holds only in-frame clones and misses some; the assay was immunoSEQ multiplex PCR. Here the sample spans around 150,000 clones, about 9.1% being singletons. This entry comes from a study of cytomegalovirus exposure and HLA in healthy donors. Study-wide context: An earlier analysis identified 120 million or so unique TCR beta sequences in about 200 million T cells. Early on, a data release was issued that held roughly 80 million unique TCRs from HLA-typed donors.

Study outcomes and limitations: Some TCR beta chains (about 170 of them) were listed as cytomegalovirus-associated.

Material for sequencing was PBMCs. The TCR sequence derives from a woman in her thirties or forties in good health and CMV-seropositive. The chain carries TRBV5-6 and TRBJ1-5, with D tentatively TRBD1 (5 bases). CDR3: CASSWGGSRNQPQHF. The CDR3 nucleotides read TGTGCCAGCAGCTGGGGGGGATCTCGCAATCAGCCCCAGCATTTT.